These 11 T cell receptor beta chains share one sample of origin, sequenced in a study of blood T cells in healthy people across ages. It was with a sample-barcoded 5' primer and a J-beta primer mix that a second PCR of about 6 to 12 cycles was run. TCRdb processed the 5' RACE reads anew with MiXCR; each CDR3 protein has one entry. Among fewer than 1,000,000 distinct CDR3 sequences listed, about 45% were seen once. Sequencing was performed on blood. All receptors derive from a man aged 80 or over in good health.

The CDR3 region is CASSPQALQGSSIQYF. The CDR3 bases are TGTGCCAGCAGCCCACAGGCCCTACAGGGTTCAAGCATTCAGTACTTC. V is TRBV7-9 and J is TRBJ2-4; TRBD1 might be the D (6 bases). The CDR3 loop spans 16 amino acids. With 5 bases removed from V and 9 bases from J, the gap between germline ends came to 23 bases. CDR1 is SEHNR and CDR2 is FQNEAQ in the germline V gene (reference sequence).

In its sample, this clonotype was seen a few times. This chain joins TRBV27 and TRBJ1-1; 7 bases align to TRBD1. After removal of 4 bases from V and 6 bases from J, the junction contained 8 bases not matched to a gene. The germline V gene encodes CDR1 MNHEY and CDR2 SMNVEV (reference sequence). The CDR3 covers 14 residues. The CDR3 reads CASSYSGTAPEAFF. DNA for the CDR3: TGTGCCAGCAGTTACTCCGGGACAGCTCCTGAAGCTTTCTTT.

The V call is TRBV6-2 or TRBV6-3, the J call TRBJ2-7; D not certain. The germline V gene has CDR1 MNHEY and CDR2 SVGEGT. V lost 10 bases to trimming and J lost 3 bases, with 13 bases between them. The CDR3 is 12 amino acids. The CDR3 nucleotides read TGTGCCACAGCGAGTAGACTCTACGAGCAGTACTTC. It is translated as CATASRLYEQYF.

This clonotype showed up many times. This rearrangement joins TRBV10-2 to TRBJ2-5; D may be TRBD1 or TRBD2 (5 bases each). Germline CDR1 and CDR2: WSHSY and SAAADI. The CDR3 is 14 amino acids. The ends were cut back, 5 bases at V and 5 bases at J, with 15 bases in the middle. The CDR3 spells CASSFGRDLETQYF. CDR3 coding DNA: TGCGCCAGCAGTTTCGGACGGGACCTTGAGACCCAGTACTTC.

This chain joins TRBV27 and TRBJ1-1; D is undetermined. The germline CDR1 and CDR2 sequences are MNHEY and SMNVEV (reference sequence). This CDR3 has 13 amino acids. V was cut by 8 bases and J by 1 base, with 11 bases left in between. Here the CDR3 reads CASGEKRNTEAFF. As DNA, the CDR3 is TGTGCCAGCGGGGAAAAGAGGAACACTGAAGCTTTCTTT.

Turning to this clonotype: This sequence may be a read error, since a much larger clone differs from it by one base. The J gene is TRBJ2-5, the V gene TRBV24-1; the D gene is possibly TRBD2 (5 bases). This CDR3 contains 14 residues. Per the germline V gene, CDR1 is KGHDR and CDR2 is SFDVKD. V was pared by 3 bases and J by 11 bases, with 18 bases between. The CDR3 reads CATSDNSRGQVQYF. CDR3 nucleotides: TGTGCCACCAGTGATAATAGTAGAGGGCAGGTACAGTACTTC.

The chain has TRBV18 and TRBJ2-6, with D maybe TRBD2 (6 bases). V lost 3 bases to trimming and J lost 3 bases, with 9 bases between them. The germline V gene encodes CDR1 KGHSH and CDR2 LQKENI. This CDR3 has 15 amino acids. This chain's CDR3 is CASSPTGDGANVLTF. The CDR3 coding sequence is TGTGCCAGCTCACCGACGGGGGATGGGGCCAACGTCCTGACTTTC.

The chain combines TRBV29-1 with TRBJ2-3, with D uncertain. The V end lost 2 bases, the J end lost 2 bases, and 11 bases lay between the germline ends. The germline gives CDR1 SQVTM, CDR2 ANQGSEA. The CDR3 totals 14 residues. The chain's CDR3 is CSVESTWSTDTQYF. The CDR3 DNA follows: TGCAGCGTTGAATCAACTTGGTCCACAGATACGCAGTATTTT.

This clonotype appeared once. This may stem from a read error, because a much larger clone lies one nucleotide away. The CDR3 spells CSARESGDSEQYF. Here the CDR3 DNA reads TGCAGCGCTAGGGAGTCGGGAGACTCCGAGCAGTACTTC. This chain uses TRBV29-1 with TRBJ2-7; D might be TRBD2 (6 bases). The germline V gene encodes CDR1 SQVTM and CDR2 ANQGSEA. The CDR3 runs to 13 residues. V lost 7 bases and J lost 6, with 19 bases in between.

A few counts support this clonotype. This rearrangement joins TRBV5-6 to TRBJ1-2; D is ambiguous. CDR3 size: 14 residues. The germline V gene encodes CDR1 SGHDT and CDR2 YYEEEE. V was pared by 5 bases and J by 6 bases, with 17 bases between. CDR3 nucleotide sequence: TGTGCCAGCAGTGTGAAGAGGGAGATTAATGGCTACACCTTC. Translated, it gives CASSVKREINGYTF.

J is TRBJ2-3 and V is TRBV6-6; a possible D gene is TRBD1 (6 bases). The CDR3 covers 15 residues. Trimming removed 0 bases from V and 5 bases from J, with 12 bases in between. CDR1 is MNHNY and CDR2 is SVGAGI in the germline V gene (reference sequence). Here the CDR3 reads CASSYSKGVVDTQYF. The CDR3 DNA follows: TGTGCCAGCAGTTACTCAAAGGGGGTGGTAGATACGCAGTATTTT.